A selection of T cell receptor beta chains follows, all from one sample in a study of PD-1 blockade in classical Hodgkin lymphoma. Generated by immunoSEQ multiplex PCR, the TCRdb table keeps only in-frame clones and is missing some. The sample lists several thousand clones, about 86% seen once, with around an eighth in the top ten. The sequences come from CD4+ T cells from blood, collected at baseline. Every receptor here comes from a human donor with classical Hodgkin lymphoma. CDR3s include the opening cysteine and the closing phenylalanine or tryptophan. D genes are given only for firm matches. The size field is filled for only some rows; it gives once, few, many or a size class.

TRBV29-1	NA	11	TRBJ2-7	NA	TGCAGCGTTGAAGGCCCCGGCGAGCAGTACTTC	CSVEGPGEQYF
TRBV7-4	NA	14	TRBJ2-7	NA	TGTGCCAGCAGCCGCCCCGGGACTTCGGTCGAGCAGTACTTC	CASSRPGTSVEQYF
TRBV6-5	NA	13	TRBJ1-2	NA	TGTGCCAGCAGTTACCGGTCAGTAGCTGGCTACACCTTC	CASSYRSVAGYTF
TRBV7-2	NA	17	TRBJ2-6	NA	TGTGCCAGCAGCCCCAGTGGGGCGAGCTCTGGGGCCAACGTCCTGACTTTC	CASSPSGASSGANVLTF
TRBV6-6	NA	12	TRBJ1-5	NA	TGTGCCAGCAGACCGGGAGATCAGCCCCAGCATTTT	CASRPGDQPQHF
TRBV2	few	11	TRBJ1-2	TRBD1	TGTGCCAGCAGGACAGGGTATGGCTACACCTTC	CASRTGYGYTF
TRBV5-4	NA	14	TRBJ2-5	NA	TGTGCCAGCAGCTTGTTCGGGGTTCAAGAGACCCAGTACTTC	CASSLFGVQETQYF
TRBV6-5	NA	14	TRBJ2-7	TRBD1	TGTGCCAGCAGTCCCCCCGGACAGGGCTACGAGCAGTACTTC	CASSPPGQGYEQYF
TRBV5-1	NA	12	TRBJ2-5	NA	TGCGCCAGCACCCGGGACTTAGAGACCCAGTACTTC	CASTRDLETQYF
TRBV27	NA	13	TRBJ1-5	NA	TGTGCCAGCAGTTTAGCAGGTGGTCAGCCCCAGCATTTT	CASSLAGGQPQHF
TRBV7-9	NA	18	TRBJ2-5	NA	TGTGCCAGCAGCTTAGGTGTATCTAGCGGCCGGGGGCGAGAGACCCAGTACTTC	CASSLGVSSGRGRETQYF
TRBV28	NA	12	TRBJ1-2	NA	TGTGCCAGCAATTCGGGGGTTGGTGGCTACACCTTC	CASNSGVGGYTF
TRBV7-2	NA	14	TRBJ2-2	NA	TGTGCCAGCAGATCGACGGGGAACACCGGGGAGCTGTTTTTT	CASRSTGNTGELFF
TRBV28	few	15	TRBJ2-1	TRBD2	TGTGCCAGCAGGTCACTAGCGGGGGTCTACAATGAGCAGTTCTTC	CASRSLAGVYNEQFF
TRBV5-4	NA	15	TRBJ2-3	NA	TGTGCCAGCAGCTTGGGGCTTGGTTTGACAGATACGCAGTATTTT	CASSLGLGLTDTQYF
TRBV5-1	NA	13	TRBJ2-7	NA	TGCGCCAGCAGCTTGGCCCCTTCCTACGAGCAGTACTTC	CASSLAPSYEQYF
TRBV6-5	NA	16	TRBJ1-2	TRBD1	TGTGCCAGCAGTTACCCCGACAGGGATCGGGTCTATGGCTACACCTTC	CASSYPDRDRVYGYTF
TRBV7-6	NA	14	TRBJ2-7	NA	TGTGCCAGCAGCTTAGGACTTGCCCAATACGAGCAGTACTTC	CASSLGLAQYEQYF
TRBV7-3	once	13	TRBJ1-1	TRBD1	TGTGCCAGCAGCTTAGACAGGGGTGCTGAAGCTTTCTTT	CASSLDRGAEAFF
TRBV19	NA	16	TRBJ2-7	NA	TGTGCCAGTAGTATGCGGTCAGGAACCCTGTCCTACGAGCAGTACTTC	CASSMRSGTLSYEQYF
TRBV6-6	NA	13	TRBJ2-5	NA	TGTGCCAGCCTCAGAGACAATCAAGAGACCCAGTACTTC	CASLRDNQETQYF
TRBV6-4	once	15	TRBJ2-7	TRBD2	TGTGCCAGCAGGAACCCGGGACTAGGGAAATACGAGCAGTACTTC	CASRNPGLGKYEQYF
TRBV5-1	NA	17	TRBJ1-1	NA	TGCGCCAGCAGCGATGGCCAGGCAGTCATCGGGAACACTGAAGCTTTCTTT	CASSDGQAVIGNTEAFF
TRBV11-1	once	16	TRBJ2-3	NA	TGTGCCAGCAGCTTACAAGGCGTTCCTACCACAGATACGCAGTATTTT	CASSLQGVPTTDTQYF
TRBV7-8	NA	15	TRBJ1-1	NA	TGTGCCAGCAGACCCTTGGGGGGGGTCGTCACTGAAGCTTTCTTT	CASRPLGGVVTEAFF
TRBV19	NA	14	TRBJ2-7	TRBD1	TGTGCCAGTAGAGGCCGGGACAGGGTCCGCGAGCAGTACTTC	CASRGRDRVREQYF
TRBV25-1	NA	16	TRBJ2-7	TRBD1	TGTGCCAGCAGTGAATATGGGACAGGGGGTTACAACGAGCAGTACTTC	CASSEYGTGGYNEQYF
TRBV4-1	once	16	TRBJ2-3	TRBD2	TGCGCCAGCAGTCGAGAGACTAGCGGGAGGGTGAATACGCAGTATTTT	CASSRETSGRVNTQYF
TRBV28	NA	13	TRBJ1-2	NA	TGTGCCAGCAGTTTGGGGGCAGGCTATGGCTACACCTTC	CASSLGAGYGYTF
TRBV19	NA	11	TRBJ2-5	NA	TGTGCCAGCGGACAGCAAGAGACCCAGTACTTC	CASGQQETQYF
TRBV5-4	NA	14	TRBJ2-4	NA	TGTGCCAGCAGCTTGGATGGTGGGAAAAACATTCAGTACTTC	CASSLDGGKNIQYF
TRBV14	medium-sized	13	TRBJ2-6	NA	TGTGCCAGCAGCCTCTCTGGGGCCAACGTCCTGACTTTC	CASSLSGANVLTF
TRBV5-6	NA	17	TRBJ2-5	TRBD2	TGTGCCAGCAGCTCCGGATGGACTAGCGGCTACCAAGAGACCCAGTACTTC	CASSSGWTSGYQETQYF
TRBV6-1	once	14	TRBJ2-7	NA	TGTGCCAGCAGCCTACAGGTGGTGGTGGGAGAGCAGTACTTC	CASSLQVVVGEQYF
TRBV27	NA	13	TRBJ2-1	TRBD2	TGTGCCAGCAGTACCGGGACTAGCGATGAGCAGTTCTTC	CASSTGTSDEQFF
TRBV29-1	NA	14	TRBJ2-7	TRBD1	TGCAGCGCCGGAGGACAGGGCACCTCCTACGAGCAGTACTTC	CSAGGQGTSYEQYF
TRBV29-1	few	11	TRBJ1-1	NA	TGCAGCGTTGGGTTTCTCACTGAAGCTTTCTTT	CSVGFLTEAFF
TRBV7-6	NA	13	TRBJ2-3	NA	TGTGCCAGCAGCTTATCGTCCTTTACCACGCAGTATTTT	CASSLSSFTTQYF
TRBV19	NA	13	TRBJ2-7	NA	TGTGCCAGTAGTATGAGGGGATCCTACGAGCAGTACTTC	CASSMRGSYEQYF
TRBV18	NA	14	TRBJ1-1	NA	TGTGCCAGCTCACCAAGGCCAAGAAACACTGAAGCTTTCTTT	CASSPRPRNTEAFF
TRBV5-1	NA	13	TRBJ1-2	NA	TGCGCCAGCAGCTTGGGGGCAGGCTATGGCTACACCTTC	CASSLGAGYGYTF
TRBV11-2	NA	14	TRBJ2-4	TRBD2	TGTGCCAGCAGTACTAGCGGTGACAAAAACATTCAGTACTTC	CASSTSGDKNIQYF